Shown below are 16 T cell receptor beta chains from a single sample sequenced in a study of T cell repertoires in cytomegalovirus infection. In TCRdb, the reads were re-called with MiXCR into one record per CDR3 protein. The sample records approximately 300,000 distinct CDR3 sequences, 25% to 35% being singletons. These receptors have no identified antigens. This material consisted of cultured PBMCs, taken from culture after CMV antigen stimulation. Receptor source: a human donor in good health (CMV status not recorded). Some clones in this sample may be carry-over from other donors' samples.

V usage is TRBV5-1 and J usage is TRBJ2-3; D not certain. V lost 0 bases and J lost 3, with 11 bases in between. This CDR3 is built from 15 residues. Germline V gene lookup returns CDR1 SGHRS and CDR2 YFSETQ. In DNA, the CDR3 is TGCGCCAGCAGCTTGGGCGACTCTGTTACAGATACGCAGTATTTT. Amino acid sequence: CASSLGDSVTDTQYF.

The sample holds many counts of this clonotype. The chain combines TRBV7-2 with TRBJ2-7; D gene unclear. Germline CDR1 SGHTA, CDR2 FQGNSA. The CDR3 has 11 residues. With 5 bases removed from V and 0 bases from J, the gap between germline ends came to 2 bases. The CDR3 spells CASSRSYEQYF. CDR3 sequence (DNA): TGTGCCAGCAGCCGCTCCTACGAGCAGTACTTC.

This rearrangement joins TRBV19 to TRBJ1-1; D is undetermined. This CDR3 has 12 amino acids. CDR1 and CDR2 (germline): LNHDA, SQIVND (reference sequence). V lost 3 bases to trimming and J lost 1 base, with 3 bases between them. The CDR3: CASSIRNTEAFF. CDR3 DNA sequence: TGTGCCAGTAGTATCCGGAACACTGAAGCTTTCTTT.

The rearrangement joins TRBV27 to TRBJ2-3; D may be TRBD2 (6 bases). Trimming cost V 1 base and J 6 bases, with 17 bases left between them. Germline values: CDR1 MNHEY, CDR2 SMNVEV (reference sequence). The CDR3 sequence is 16 residues long. CDR3 nucleotide sequence: TGTGCCAGCAGTTTATGGGCGGGGATGGGGATGGATACGCAGTATTTT. Protein: CASSLWAGMGMDTQYF.

This clonotype was detected ten times or more. The chain uses TRBV7-2 and TRBJ1-2, with D hard to call. The CDR3 contains 14 residues. Germline CDR1 is SGHTA and CDR2 is FQGNSA. V was shortened by 1 base and J by 3 bases, with 9 bases between the two germline ends. The CDR3: CASSLESGDYGYTF. The CDR3 DNA reads TGTGCCAGCAGCTTAGAATCCGGGGACTATGGCTACACCTTC.

This clonotype came up many times. This chain joins TRBV7-9 and TRBJ1-1; D remains ambiguous. The CDR3 has 12 residues. The V gene's germline CDR1 is SEHNR and CDR2 FQNEAQ (reference sequence). Trimming removed 1 base from V and 9 bases from J, with 9 bases in between. DNA for the CDR3: TGTGCCAGCAGCTTAGATGACACGAAAGCTTTCTTT. This gives the protein CASSLDDTKAFF.

The chain carries TRBV10-3 and TRBJ1-6, with a weak D call TRBD1 (5 bases). From germline, CDR1 is ENHRY and CDR2 SYGVKD. Trimming left V 2 bases short and J 16 bases short, with 12 bases between. The CDR3 runs to 12 residues. The DNA for the CDR3 is TGTGCCATCAGTGAGACAGTTACAGGACTCCACTTT. This gives the protein CAISETVTGLHF.

In this sample, this clonotype turned up a few times. The chain links TRBV6-2 or TRBV6-3 to TRBJ2-3, with D possibly being TRBD1 or TRBD2 (5 bases each). The CDR3 extends over 11 amino acids. CDR1 MNHEY and CDR2 SVGEGT come from the germline V gene. V was cut by 11 bases and J by 7 bases, with 13 bases left in between. The DNA for the CDR3 is TGTGCCGGAAGTTGGGGGTATACGCAGTATTTT. Translation: CAGSWGYTQYF.

This clonotype was counted between two and nine times. This sequence joins TRBV7-8 and TRBJ2-1, with TRBD2 matching over 8 bases. The J segment lost 2 bases and the V segment lost 2 bases, leaving 8 bases of the junction unmatched. Germline CDR1 SGHVS, CDR2 FQNEAQ. The CDR3 extends over 17 amino acids. The DNA for the CDR3 is TGTGCCAGCAGCTTAAGGGGCGGGGGGCGTACCTACAATGAGCAGTTCTTC. Translation: CASSLRGGGRTYNEQFF.

The CDR3 here is CASKGGISSMNTEAFF. In DNA, the CDR3 is TGTGCCAGTAAAGGCGGGATTTCAAGTATGAACACTGAAGCTTTCTTT. This chain links TRBV19 with TRBJ1-1, with no clear D. Germline V gene sequence: CDR1 LNHDA, CDR2 SQIVND (reference sequence). V was pared by 7 bases and J by 0 bases, with 18 bases between. This CDR3 comprises 16 residues.

This sequence joins TRBV7-6 and TRBJ2-7; TRBD1 or TRBD2 may be the D gene (6 bases each). Germline assignment: CDR1 SGHVS and CDR2 FNYEAQ. Trimming cost V 5 bases and J 2 bases, with 13 bases left between them. This CDR3 is 14 amino acids long. CDR3 nucleotide sequence: TGTGCCAGCAGCGCTGGTGGGGGGCCCTACGAGCAGTACTTC. Protein sequence: CASSAGGGPYEQYF.

This clonotype showed up many times. This chain uses TRBV12-3 or TRBV12-4 with TRBJ1-3; D gene ambiguous. V was trimmed by 6 bases and J by 4 bases, leaving 4 bases between them. The CDR3 contains 11 residues. CDR3 bases: TGTGCCAGCAGCCGGGGAAACACCATATATTTT. It specifies CASSRGNTIYF.

The genes are TRBV19 and TRBJ1-1; the D gene is possibly TRBD1 (5 bases). The CDR3 is 14 amino acids. Germline V lookup: CDR1 LNHDA, CDR2 SQIVND (reference sequence). V lost 5 bases and J lost 3, with 13 bases in between. The CDR3 protein is CASSRGAEHTEAFF. The CDR3 nucleotides are TGTGCCAGTAGTCGGGGCGCCGAACACACTGAAGCTTTCTTT.

This clonotype was observed a few times. V is TRBV7-3 and J is TRBJ1-2; D possibly corresponds to TRBD1 (5 bases). V lost 3 bases, J lost 5 bases, and 19 bases lay in between. The CDR3 spans 16 residues. Germline CDR1 is SGHTA and CDR2 is FQGTGA. CDR3: CASSLSAGGAGYGYTF. Written as DNA, the CDR3 is TGTGCCAGCAGCTTGAGCGCTGGTGGGGCGGGTTATGGCTACACCTTC.

V usage is TRBV6-1 and J usage is TRBJ1-1, with a tentative D call TRBD1 (6 bases). The V gene lost 4 bases and the J gene lost 4 bases, with 13 bases spanning the gap. The V gene's germline CDR1 is MNHNS and CDR2 SASEGT. The CDR3 runs 14 residues. In DNA form, the CDR3 reads TGTGCCAGCAGTGCTGCAGGGGTGGGCACTGAAGCTTTCTTT. It encodes CASSAAGVGTEAFF.

This chain joins TRBV6-5 and TRBJ2-7, with TRBD2 identical over 14 bases. Germline loops: CDR1 MNHEY, CDR2 SVGAGI. V lost 4 bases, J lost 4 bases, and 15 bases stayed unmatched. This CDR3 spans 19 amino acids. For the CDR3, the DNA is TGTGCCAGCAGTTTAGGCGGACAGAAGGGACTAGCGGGAGTATACGAGCAGTACTTC. It specifies CASSLGGQKGLAGVYEQYF.